The clone carrying this TCR beta chain occurred a few times. Its antigen is undetermined. Findings and caveats of the study: Tumor memory CD4+ T cell TCR gene usage clustered with blood and lymph node memory CD4+ cells and lymph node naive CD4+ cells. Tumor Treg TCRs overlapped most with tumor naive CD4+ cells. Larger-cohort validation covered only one TCR beta V-J rearrangement.

The V end lost 5 bases, the J end lost 9 bases, and 23 bases lay between the germline ends. The CDR3 extends over 16 amino acids. TCRdb reprocessed the 5' RACE reads via MiXCR and lists one record per CDR3 protein. Of under 35,000 distinct CDR3 sequences listed, 26% are singletons. The clonotype originates from a female donor with breast cancer. V usage is TRBV12-3 or TRBV12-4 and J usage is TRBJ1-5; D might be TRBD1 (5 bases). The sequencing sample was made of naive CD4+ T cells sorted from a lymph node. Subset defined: naive CD4+ T cells, CD4+CD45RA+CD25-. CDR3 sequence: CASSPRKRGAIRPQHF. CDR3 bases: TGTGCCAGCAGTCCCCGTAAGAGAGGGGCAATCCGGCCCCAGCATTTT.